Sequencing of this TCR beta chain was carried out in a study of blood T cell repertoires in COVID-19. For the study at large: The cDNA or gDNA used as material had been derived from T cells, B-cell-depleted T cells, or PBMCs.

Here immunoSEQ multiplex PCR was the method, and the copy in TCRdb shows in-frame clones only, minus some. The data show 140,000 or so clones, with 75% to 85% seen just once and around 2.9% held by the top ten. Specimen: peripheral blood. This sequence was found in a middle-aged man with acute or convalescent COVID-19.

Written as DNA, the CDR3 is TGTGCCAGCCAACGACCGGGGGACAGTTACTACAATGAGCAGTTCTTC. Amino acids: CASQRPGDSYYNEQFF. The chain recombines TRBV27 with TRBJ2-1; tentatively, D is TRBD1 (7 bases). This CDR3 spans 16 amino acids. Germline assignment: CDR1 MNHEY and CDR2 SMNVEV (reference sequence). The V gene lost 8 bases and the J gene lost 3 bases, with 20 bases spanning the gap.